This T cell receptor (beta chain) was identified during a study of human T cells and chemical hapten exposure. Looking at the study overall: On approximately 2 cm by approximately 2 cm of upper inner arm skin, sensitization was performed with 2% DPC.

In its sample, this clonotype was seen many times. The CDR3 runs to 15 residues. Trimming took 3 bases from V and 0 from J; bases not matched to a gene: 2. Germline CDR1 and CDR2: SGHDN and FVKESK. Regarding time point: patch test 1, 2 weeks after DPC sensitization. The sample's treatment: therapeutic diphenylcyclopropenone sensitization with weekly scalp DPC. The authors' total RNA extraction used unfractionated whole blood. As originally analysed: With a range of about 23,224 to 750,000, the median per sample was 95,638 TCRs. MiXCR, run by TCRdb on the RACE reads, gives a single entry per CDR3 protein. Clone size and V and J calls follow TCRdb, not the original study. The sample has tens of thousands of distinct CDR3 sequences, about 10% seen once.

The receptor was isolated from a woman in her fifties or sixties with alopecia areata. Some clones in this sample may be carry-over from other donors' samples. Sequenced material: whole blood, taken in connection with sensitization to the hapten diphenylcyclopropenone (DPC). V gene TRBV14 combines with J gene TRBJ2-3, with TRBD2 matching 8 bases. The CDR3 nucleotides are TGTGCCAGCAGCCATGAGCGGGGGAGCACAGATACGCAGTATTTT. Translated, it gives CASSHERGSTDTQYF.